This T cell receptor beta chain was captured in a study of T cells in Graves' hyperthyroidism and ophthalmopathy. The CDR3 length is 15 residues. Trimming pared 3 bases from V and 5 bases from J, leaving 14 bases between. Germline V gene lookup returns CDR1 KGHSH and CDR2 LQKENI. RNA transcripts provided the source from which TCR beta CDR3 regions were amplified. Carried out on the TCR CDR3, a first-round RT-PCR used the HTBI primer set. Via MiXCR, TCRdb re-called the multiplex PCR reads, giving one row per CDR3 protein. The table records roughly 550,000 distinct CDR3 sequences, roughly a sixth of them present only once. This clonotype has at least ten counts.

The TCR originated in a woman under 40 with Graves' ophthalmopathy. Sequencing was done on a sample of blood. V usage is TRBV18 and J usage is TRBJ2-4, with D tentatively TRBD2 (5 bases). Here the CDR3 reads CASSPGGRVENIQYF. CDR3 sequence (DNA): TGTGCCAGCTCACCCGGAGGACGGGTGGAAAACATTCAGTACTTC.